The 19 T cell receptor beta chains listed next were all sequenced from one sample in a study of beta chain features in type 1 diabetes. Expressed TCRB transcripts were sequenced after all isolated RNA was converted to cDNA. The method was immunoSEQ multiplex PCR; TCRdb's version includes in-frame clones alone and lacks a portion of them. The data hold 500,000 to 850,000 clones, with around an eighth observed a single time. The antigens of these receptors remain unknown. Study-level findings and limits: Among patients with Type 1 diabetes, TCRB CDR3s were moderately but significantly shorter in every one of the four CD4+ subsets.

Material: naive CD4+ T cells from blood. The receptors here all came from a man younger than 30 with type 1 diabetes.

This sequence joins TRBV30 and TRBJ1-2; a weak D match, TRBD1 (5 bases). Deletions cut 2 bases from V and 3 bases from J, with 13 bases between. Germline assignment: CDR1 GTSNPN and CDR2 SVGIG (reference sequence). This CDR3 comprises 14 residues. CDR3 sequence reads: CAWSLALGDYGYTF. The CDR3 nucleotides read TGTGCCTGGAGTTTAGCGCTGGGGGACTATGGCTACACCTTC.

V is TRBV29-1 and J is TRBJ2-3; the D gene could be TRBD1 or TRBD2 (5 bases each). Trimming took 8 bases from V and 2 from J, leaving 17 bases between them. Germline CDR1 reads SQVTM; CDR2 reads ANQGSEA. The CDR3 is made up of 14 amino acids. CDR3 protein: CSIVGDSPTDTQYF. The DNA for the CDR3 is TGCAGCATCGTGGGGGATTCCCCCACAGATACGCAGTATTTT.

The chain joins TRBV30 to TRBJ2-5; 16 bases fit TRBD2. The V segment lost 5 bases and the J segment 5 bases; nucleotides outside the gene matches: 8. The CDR3 has 16 residues. Germline CDR1 reads GTSNPN; CDR2 reads SVGIG (reference sequence). The CDR3 sequence: CAWAPGLAGGQETQYF. Here the CDR3 DNA reads TGTGCCTGGGCCCCGGGACTAGCGGGAGGGCAGGAGACCCAGTACTTC.

As regards this clone: Other DNA variants within this sample encode the same CDR3. The V gene is TRBV30, the J gene TRBJ1-3; D uncertain. Trimming removed 2 bases at V and 0 bases at J, with 5 bases between. CDR3 size: 13 residues. CDR1 GTSNPN and CDR2 SVGIG come from the germline V gene (reference sequence). The CDR3 DNA reads as TGTGCCTGGAGTACAGTCTCTGGAAACACCATATATTTT. As protein: CAWSTVSGNTIYF.

The chain is built from TRBV7-2 and TRBJ2-1; 12 bases match TRBD2. Germline CDR1 and CDR2: SGHTA and FQGNSA. V shed 5 bases, J shed 10 bases, and the junction held 9 bases outside the gene matches. The CDR3 length is 15 residues. The CDR3 bases are TGTGCCAGCAGCCACCGGACTAGCGGGGTAAAGGAGCAGTTCTTC. It encodes CASSHRTSGVKEQFF.

This clone occurred a few times. J is TRBJ2-5 and V is TRBV5-6; a possible D gene is TRBD2 (6 bases). CDR3 length equals 13 residues. Per germline, CDR1 SGHDT and CDR2 YYEEEE. Between the trimmed V and J ends, which lost 4 bases and 4 bases, there was a span of 11 bases. The CDR3 loop reads CASSISSAETQYF. DNA of the CDR3: TGTGCCAGCAGCATCTCTAGCGCAGAGACCCAGTACTTC.

CDR3 in amino acids: CASSWTSFNEQFF. Here the CDR3 DNA reads TGCGCCAGCTCCTGGACTAGCTTTAATGAGCAGTTCTTC. J is TRBJ2-1 and V is TRBV5-1; 8 bases are shared with TRBD2. The CDR3 totals 13 residues. CDR1 SGHRS and CDR2 YFSETQ come from the germline V gene. V was pared by 7 bases and J by 7 bases, with 7 bases of the junction left unmatched.

This rearrangement joins TRBV7-2 to TRBJ1-2; a possible D gene is TRBD1 (6 bases). This CDR3 is built from 15 residues. The ends were cut back, 4 bases at V and 3 bases at J, with 15 bases in the middle. CDR1 and CDR2 (germline): SGHTA, FQGNSA. CDR3 nucleotide sequence: TGTGCCAGCAGCTACGGCGGGGGACATTACTATGGCTACACCTTC. It codes for CASSYGGGHYYGYTF.

The rearrangement joins TRBV25-1 to TRBJ2-5; D not certain. The CDR3 is 13 residues long. Germline CDR1 reads MGHDK; CDR2 reads SYGVNS. V gave up 6 bases and J gave up 5 bases, with 13 bases separating them. This chain's CDR3 is CASSLPRRETQYF. For the CDR3, the DNA is TGTGCCAGCAGCCTGCCGCGTCGGGAGACCCAGTACTTC.

This clone was picked up a small number of times. The V call is TRBV10-3, the J call TRBJ1-3, with D perhaps matching TRBD1 (5 bases). Trimming took off 4 bases at V and 2 bases at J, with 12 bases between the two ends. The CDR3 has 15 amino acids. Germline V gene data show CDR1 as ENHRY and CDR2 as SYGVKD. CDR3 nucleotide sequence: TGTGCCATCAGTGGGGCCGGGACGGCTGGAAACACCATATATTTT. It translates to CAISGAGTAGNTIYF.

V is TRBV5-1 and J is TRBJ1-2; the D gene is possibly TRBD1 (5 bases). The CDR3 has 16 amino acids. CDR1 and CDR2 (germline): SGHRS, YFSETQ. Trimming removed 4 bases at V and 4 bases at J, with 20 bases between. CDR3: CASSPWSGLQGYGYTF. As DNA, the CDR3 is TGCGCCAGCAGCCCCTGGTCGGGGCTCCAGGGCTATGGCTACACCTTC.

This clone appeared a few times. The rearrangement uses TRBV27 and TRBJ1-1; D is possibly TRBD1 (5 bases). This CDR3 comprises 15 residues. Per germline, CDR1 MNHEY and CDR2 SMNVEV (reference sequence). V lost 8 bases, J lost 5 bases, and 21 bases lay in between. For the CDR3, the DNA is TGTGCCAGCCCACTGAGAAGGGGAAGAAATACTGAAGCTTTCTTT. Amino acids: CASPLRRGRNTEAFF.

This clone was recorded once. The J gene is TRBJ2-7, the V gene TRBV7-2, with D perhaps being TRBD1 or TRBD2 (5 bases each). With 3 bases removed from V and 0 bases from J, the gap between germline ends came to 12 bases. The CDR3 loop spans 15 amino acids. Germline CDR1 SGHTA, CDR2 FQGNSA. The CDR3 bases are TGTGCCAGCAGCTTCCTCCGGGACGGCTCCTACGAGCAGTACTTC. This translates into CASSFLRDGSYEQYF.

On this clone itself: Other DNA sequences in the same sample also yield this CDR3. The rearrangement links TRBV7-9 to TRBJ1-2; D not certain. Germline CDR1 is SEHNR and CDR2 is FQNEAQ (reference sequence). CDR3 length: 13 amino acids. Trimming pared 3 bases from V and 2 bases from J, leaving 7 bases between. The chain's CDR3 is CASSFGQNYGYTF. The CDR3 coding sequence is TGTGCCAGCAGCTTTGGGCAGAACTATGGCTACACCTTC.

A few counts support this clone. The chain carries TRBV29-1 and TRBJ2-7; TRBD1 might be the D (5 bases). In germline, CDR1 is SQVTM, CDR2 ANQGSEA. Trimming pared 5 bases from V and 2 bases from J, leaving 13 bases between. The CDR3 totals 13 residues. Written as DNA, the CDR3 is TGCAGCGTTATCGGCCCAGGGCCCTACGAGCAGTACTTC. Translating gives CSVIGPGPYEQYF.

The rearrangement joins TRBV6-6 to TRBJ2-3; no firm D call. CDR1 MNHNY and CDR2 SVGAGI come from the germline V gene (reference sequence). V lost 7 bases to trimming and J lost 2 bases, with 13 bases between them. CDR3 size: 14 residues. CDR3 in amino acids: CASTQKLPTDTQYF. DNA for the CDR3: TGTGCCAGCACCCAAAAACTACCCACAGATACGCAGTATTTT.

The chain employs TRBV7-2 and TRBJ1-3; D is unclear. CDR1 is SGHTA, CDR2 FQGNSA, per germline. The CDR3 totals 14 residues. Trimming left V 1 base short and J 2 bases short, with 6 bases between. The CDR3: CASSLGVPGNTIYF. Here the CDR3 DNA reads TGTGCCAGCAGCTTAGGGGTTCCTGGAAACACCATATATTTT.

This clone was observed a few times. The V gene is TRBV6-1, the J gene TRBJ1-5; the D is unclear. V was trimmed by 1 base and J by 7 bases, leaving 8 bases between them. Germline V CDR1 and CDR2: MNHNS, SASEGT. This CDR3 is 13 amino acids long. In DNA, the CDR3 is TGTGCCAGCAGTGAAGAGGGTAGGCAGCCCCAGCATTTT. It codes for CASSEEGRQPQHF.

The CDR3 nucleotides are TGTGCCAGTAGTAACCGTCGGTGGCCCACGGGGGAGACCCAGTACTTC. This translates into CASSNRRWPTGETQYF. The chain carries TRBV19 and TRBJ2-5; D possibly corresponds to TRBD2 (5 bases). The CDR3 extends over 16 amino acids. Per germline, CDR1 LNHDA and CDR2 SQIVND (reference sequence). Between the trimmed V and J ends, which lost 4 bases and 5 bases, there was a span of 20 bases.